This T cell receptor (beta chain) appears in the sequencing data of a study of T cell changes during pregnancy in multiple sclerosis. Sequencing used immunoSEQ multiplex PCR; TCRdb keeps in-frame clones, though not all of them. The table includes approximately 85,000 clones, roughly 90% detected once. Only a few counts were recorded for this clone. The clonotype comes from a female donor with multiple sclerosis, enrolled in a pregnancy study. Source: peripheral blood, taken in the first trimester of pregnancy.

CDR3 loop: CASSVETSGDEQFF. The DNA of the CDR3 is TGTGCCAGCAGCGTAGAAACTAGCGGGGATGAGCAGTTCTTC. The chain is built from TRBV9 and TRBJ2-1; 10 nucleotides match TRBD2. The CDR3 totals 14 residues. Germline lookup yields CDR1 SGDLS and CDR2 YYNGEE. V lost 0 bases, J lost 8 bases, and 2 bases stayed unmatched.